This TCR beta chain comes out of a study of identical twins. The study's findings and limits: Modelling approaches yielded underestimates of out-of-frame TCR alpha sharing between monozygotic twins.

The sample holds many counts of this clonotype. Its specificity is not known. TCRdb redid the calling of the 5' RACE reads with MiXCR, one entry per CDR3 protein. The profile shows about 190,000 distinct CDR3 sequences, about a sixth of them singletons. This same sample was also part of a study on T cells expressing NK-cell markers. As reported in that work: Sorted CD3+CD56+NKG2C+, CD3+CD56+NKG2C- and CD3+CD56-NKG2C+ T cells supplied TCR beta repertoires. Expanded NKG2C+ T cell clones were not confirmed as HCMV-specific.

The source is a woman between 18 and 29 years old in good health. Source material: CD8+ T cells sorted from blood.

The CDR3 DNA is TGTGCCAGCAGTCGTTGGACTAGCGGGAGCTCCTACAATGAGCAGTTCTTC. It yields the protein CASSRWTSGSSYNEQFF. The V gene is TRBV6-6, the J gene TRBJ2-1, with 13 bases identical to TRBD2. The germline gives CDR1 MNHNY, CDR2 SVGAGI (reference sequence). V was pared by 5 bases and J by 0 bases, with 4 bases of the junction left unmatched. This CDR3 is built from 17 residues.